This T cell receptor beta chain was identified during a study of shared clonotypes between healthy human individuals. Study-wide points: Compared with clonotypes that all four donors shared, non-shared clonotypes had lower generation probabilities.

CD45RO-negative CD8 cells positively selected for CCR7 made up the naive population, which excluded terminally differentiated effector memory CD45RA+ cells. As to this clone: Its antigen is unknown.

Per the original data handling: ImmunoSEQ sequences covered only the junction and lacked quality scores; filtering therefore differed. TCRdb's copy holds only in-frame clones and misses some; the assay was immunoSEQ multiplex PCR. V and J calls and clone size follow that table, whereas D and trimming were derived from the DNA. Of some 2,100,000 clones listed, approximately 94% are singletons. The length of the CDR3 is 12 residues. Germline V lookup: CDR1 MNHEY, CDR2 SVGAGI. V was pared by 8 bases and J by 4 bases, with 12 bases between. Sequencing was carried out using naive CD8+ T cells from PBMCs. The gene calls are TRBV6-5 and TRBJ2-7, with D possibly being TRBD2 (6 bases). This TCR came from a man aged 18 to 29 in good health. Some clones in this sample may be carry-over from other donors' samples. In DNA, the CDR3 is TGTGCCAGCCGCGGGGCCGGGTACGAGCAGTACTTC. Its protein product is CASRGAGYEQYF.